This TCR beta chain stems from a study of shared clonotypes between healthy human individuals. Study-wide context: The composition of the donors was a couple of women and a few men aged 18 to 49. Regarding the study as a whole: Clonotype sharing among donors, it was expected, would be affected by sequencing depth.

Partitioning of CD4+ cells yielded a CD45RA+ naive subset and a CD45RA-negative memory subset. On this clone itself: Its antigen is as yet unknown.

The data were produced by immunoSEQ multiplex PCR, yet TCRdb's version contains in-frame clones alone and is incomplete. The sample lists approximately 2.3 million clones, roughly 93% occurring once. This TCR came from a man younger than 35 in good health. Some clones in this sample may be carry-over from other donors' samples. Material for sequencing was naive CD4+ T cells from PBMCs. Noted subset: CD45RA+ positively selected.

In DNA, the CDR3 is TGTGCCAGCAGTTACCAAGGCAGGGTCGGTCAGCCCCAGCATTTT. It yields the protein CASSYQGRVGQPQHF. The V and J genes are TRBV6-5 and TRBJ1-5; D possibly corresponds to TRBD1 (5 bases). Germline lookup yields CDR1 MNHEY and CDR2 SVGAGI. There are 15 residues in the CDR3. Trimming shortened V by 2 bases and J by 6 bases, and 14 bases separated the two germline ends.